This is a list of T cell receptor beta chains from one sample in a study of CDR3 diversity in severe acne. A single record per CDR3 protein comes from TCRdb applying MiXCR to the PCR reads. The top ten clones hold 9.5% to 15% of a sample with over 90,000 distinct CDR3 sequences, 51% of them seen once. The source material was blood. The receptors shown here come from a male donor with acne. The CDR3 runs from the conserved cysteine through the conserved F or W. D genes are given only for firm matches. Clone size, where shown, is once, few, many, or a class for clones that have expanded.

V gene	CDR3 length	clone size	D gene	J gene	CDR3 protein	CDR3 DNA
TRBV25-1	13	many	NA	TRBJ2-6	CASRVSGANVLTF	TGTGCCAGCAGGGTCTCTGGGGCCAACGTCCTGACTTTC
TRBV5-5	15	many	NA	TRBJ2-7	CASSLYSGTSYEQYF	TGTGCCAGCAGCTTGTATAGCGGAACCTCCTACGAGCAGTACTTC
TRBV6-1	16	NA	NA	TRBJ2-3	CASSAAGTVSTDTQYF	TGTGCCAGCAGTGCCGCCGGGACTGTGAGCACAGATACGCAGTATTTT
TRBV5-1	13	NA	NA	TRBJ2-1	CASSPNAGHEQFF	TGTGCCAGCAGCCCAAATGCGGGCCATGAGCAGTTCTTC
TRBV7-6	20	NA	NA	TRBJ2-7	CASSFYICSARDAASYEQYF	NA
TRBV6-5	14	many	TRBD1	TRBJ1-2	CASRDRGSNYGYTF	TGTGCCAGCAGGGACAGGGGGTCCAACTATGGCTACACCTTC
TRBV29-1	10	few	TRBD1	TRBJ1-4	CSVENRGLFF	TGCAGCGTTGAGAACAGGGGACTGTTTTTT
TRBV25-1	18	NA	TRBD1	TRBJ1-6	CASSEAVETDRGVSPLHF	TGTGCCAGCAGTGAAGCAGTAGAGACGGACAGGGGGGTTTCACCCCTCCACTTT
TRBV29-1	15	once	NA	TRBJ2-6	CSVEEGHGGANVLTF	TGCAGCGTTGAAGAGGGGCACGGTGGGGCCAACGTCCTGACTTTC
TRBV30	12	NA	TRBD1	TRBJ2-7	CTWTGGMREQYF	TGTACCTGGACAGGGGGAATGAGGGAGCAGTACTTC
TRBV20-1	13	NA	NA	TRBJ1-1	CSARDGLNTEAFF	TGCAGTGCTAGAGATGGCCTGAACACTGAAGCTTTCTTT
TRBV7-3	15	many	TRBD2	TRBJ2-3	CASSLTLSGEDTQYF	TGTGCCAGCAGCTTAACTCTAAGCGGGGAAGATACGCAGTATTTT
TRBV20-1	12	NA	NA	TRBJ2-3	CSAKTSTDTQYF	TGCAGTGCTAAAACTAGCACAGATACGCAGTATTTT
TRBV10-1	16	medium-sized	NA	TRBJ1-6	CASRGGPGPRDSPLHF	TGCGCCAGCAGGGGGGGGCCAGGACCTAGGGATTCACCCCTCCACTTT
TRBV12-3/TRBV12-4	13	once	NA	TRBJ1-2	CASRLRGNYGYTF	TGTGCCAGCAGACTCAGGGGTAACTATGGCTACACCTTC
TRBV7-9	13	once	NA	TRBJ1-1	CASSLPMNTEAFF	TGTGCCAGCAGCCTCCCGATGAACACTGAAGCTTTCTTT
TRBV9	14	NA	TRBD1	TRBJ2-7	CASSAGTATYEQYF	TGTGCCAGCAGCGCCGGGACAGCTACCTACGAGCAGTACTTC